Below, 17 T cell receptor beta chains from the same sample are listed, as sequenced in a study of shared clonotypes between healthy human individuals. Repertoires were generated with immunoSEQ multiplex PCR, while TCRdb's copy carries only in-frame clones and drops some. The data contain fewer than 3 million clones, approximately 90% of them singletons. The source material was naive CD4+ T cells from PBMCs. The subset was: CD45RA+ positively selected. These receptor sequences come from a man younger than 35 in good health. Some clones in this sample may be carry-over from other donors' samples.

The CDR3 nucleotides read TGTGCCAGCTCACCATATACAGGGGGGTCTGGCTACACCTTC. Amino acid sequence: CASSPYTGGSGYTF. This rearrangement joins TRBV18 to TRBJ1-2; 8 bases agree with TRBD1. The germline V gene has CDR1 KGHSH and CDR2 LQKENI. V was pared by 2 bases and J by 7 bases, with 6 bases of the junction left unmatched. The CDR3 length is 14 residues. The full variable domain, rest sourced from reference TRBV18 and TRBJ1-2, is NAGVMQNPRHLVRRRGQEARLRCSPMKGHSHVYWYRQLPEEGLKFMVYLQKENIIDESGMPKERFSAEFPKEGPSILRIQQVVRGDSAAYFCASSPYTGGSGYTFGSGTRLTVV.

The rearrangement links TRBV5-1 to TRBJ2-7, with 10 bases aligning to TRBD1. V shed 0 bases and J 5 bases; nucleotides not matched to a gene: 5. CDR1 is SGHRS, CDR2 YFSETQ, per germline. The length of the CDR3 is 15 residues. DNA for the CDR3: TGCGCCAGCAGCTTGGCCGGGACAGGGGTACACGAGCAGTACTTC. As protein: CASSLAGTGVHEQYF.

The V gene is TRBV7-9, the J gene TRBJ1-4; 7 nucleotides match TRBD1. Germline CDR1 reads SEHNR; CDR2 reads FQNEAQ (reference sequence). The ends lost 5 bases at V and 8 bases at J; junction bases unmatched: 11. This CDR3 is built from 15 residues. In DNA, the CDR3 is TGTGCCAGCAGCACGCAAGGGGGCGCGGAGGAAAAACTGTTTTTT. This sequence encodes CASSTQGGAEEKLFF. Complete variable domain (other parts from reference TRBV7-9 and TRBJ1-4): DTGVSQNPRHKITKRGQNVTFRCDPISEHNRLYWYRQTLGQGPEFLTYFQNEAQLEKSRLLSDRFSAERPKGSFSTLEIQRTEQGDSAMYLCASSTQGGAEEKLFFGSGTQLSVL.

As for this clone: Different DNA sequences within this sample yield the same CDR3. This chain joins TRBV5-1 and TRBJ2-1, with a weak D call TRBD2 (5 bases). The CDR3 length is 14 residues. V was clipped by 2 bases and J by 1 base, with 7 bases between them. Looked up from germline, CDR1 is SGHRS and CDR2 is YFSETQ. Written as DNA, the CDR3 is TGCGCCAGCAGCTTAGCGGTATCCTACAATGAGCAGTTCTTC. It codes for CASSLAVSYNEQFF. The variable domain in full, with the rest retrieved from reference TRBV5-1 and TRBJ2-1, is KAGVTQTPRYLIKTRGQQVTLSCSPISGHRSVSWYQQTPGQGLQFLFEYFSETQRNKGNFPGRFSGRQFSNSRSEMNVSTLELGDSALYLCASSLAVSYNEQFFGPGTRLTVL.

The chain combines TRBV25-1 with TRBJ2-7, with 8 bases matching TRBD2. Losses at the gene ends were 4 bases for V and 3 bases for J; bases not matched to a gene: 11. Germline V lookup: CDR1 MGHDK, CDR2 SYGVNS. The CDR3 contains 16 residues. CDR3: CASSGPGGGHYYEQYF. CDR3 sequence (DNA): TGTGCCAGCAGTGGCCCCGGGGGGGGCCATTACTACGAGCAGTACTTC.

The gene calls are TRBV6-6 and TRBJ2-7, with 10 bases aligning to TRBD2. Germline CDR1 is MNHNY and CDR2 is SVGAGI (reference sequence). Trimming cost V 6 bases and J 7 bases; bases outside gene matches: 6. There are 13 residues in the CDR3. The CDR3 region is CASRSSGSMEQYF. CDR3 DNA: TGTGCCAGCAGGTCTAGCGGGAGCATGGAGCAGTACTTC.

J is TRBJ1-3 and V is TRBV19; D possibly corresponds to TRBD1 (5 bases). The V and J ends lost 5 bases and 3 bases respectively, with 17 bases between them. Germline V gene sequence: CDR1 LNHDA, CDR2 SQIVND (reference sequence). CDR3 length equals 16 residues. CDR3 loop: CASSPRGGLRGNTIYF. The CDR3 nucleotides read TGTGCCAGTAGTCCCCGTGGGGGTCTGCGTGGAAACACCATATATTTT.

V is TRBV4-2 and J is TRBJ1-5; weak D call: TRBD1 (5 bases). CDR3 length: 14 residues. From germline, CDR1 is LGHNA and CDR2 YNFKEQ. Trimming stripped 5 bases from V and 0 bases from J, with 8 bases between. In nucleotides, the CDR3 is TGTGCCAGCAGCAGGGACGCTAGCAATCAGCCCCAGCATTTT. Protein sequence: CASSRDASNQPQHF.

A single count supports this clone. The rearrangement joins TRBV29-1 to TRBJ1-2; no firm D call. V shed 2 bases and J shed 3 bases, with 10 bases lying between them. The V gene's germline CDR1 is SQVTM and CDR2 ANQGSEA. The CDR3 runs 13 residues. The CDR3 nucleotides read TGCAGCGTTGAAAGGTTCAGTTACTATGGCTACACCTTC. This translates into CSVERFSYYGYTF.

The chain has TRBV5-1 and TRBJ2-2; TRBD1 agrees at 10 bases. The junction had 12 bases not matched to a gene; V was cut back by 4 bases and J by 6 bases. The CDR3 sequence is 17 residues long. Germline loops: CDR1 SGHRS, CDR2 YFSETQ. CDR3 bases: TGCGCCAGCAGCCCTTTCTCGGGGACAGGGGATGCCGGGGAGCTGTTTTTT. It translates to CASSPFSGTGDAGELFF.

The CDR3 sequence: CSVVMRLAGYNEQFF. CDR3 DNA: TGCAGCGTTGTTATGAGACTAGCGGGATACAATGAGCAGTTCTTC. The chain carries TRBV29-1 and TRBJ2-1, with 11 bases fitting TRBD2. From germline, CDR1 is SQVTM and CDR2 ANQGSEA. Germline trimming cut 4 bases from V and 4 bases from J; bases unmatched to any gene: 6. The CDR3 is made up of 15 amino acids.

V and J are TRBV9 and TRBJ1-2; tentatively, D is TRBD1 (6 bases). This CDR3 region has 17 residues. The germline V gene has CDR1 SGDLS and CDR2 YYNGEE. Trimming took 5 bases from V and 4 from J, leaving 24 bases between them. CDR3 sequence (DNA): TGTGCCAGCAGTACCACTTCCGACAGGTCCTCTATCTATGGCTACACCTTC. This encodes CASSTTSDRSSIYGYTF.

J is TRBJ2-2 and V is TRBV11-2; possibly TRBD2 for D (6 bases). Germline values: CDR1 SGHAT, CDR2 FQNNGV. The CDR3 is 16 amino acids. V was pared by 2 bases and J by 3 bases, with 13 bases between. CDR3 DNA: TGTGCCAGCAGCTTAATCGGCGGGGCGCACACCGGGGAGCTGTTTTTT. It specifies CASSLIGGAHTGELFF.

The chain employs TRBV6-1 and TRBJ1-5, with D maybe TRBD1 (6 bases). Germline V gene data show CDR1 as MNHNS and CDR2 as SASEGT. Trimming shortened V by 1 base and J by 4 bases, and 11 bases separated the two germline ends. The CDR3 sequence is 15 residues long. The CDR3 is CASSEEQGLNQPQHF. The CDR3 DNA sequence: TGTGCCAGCAGTGAAGAACAGGGACTAAATCAGCCCCAGCATTTT.

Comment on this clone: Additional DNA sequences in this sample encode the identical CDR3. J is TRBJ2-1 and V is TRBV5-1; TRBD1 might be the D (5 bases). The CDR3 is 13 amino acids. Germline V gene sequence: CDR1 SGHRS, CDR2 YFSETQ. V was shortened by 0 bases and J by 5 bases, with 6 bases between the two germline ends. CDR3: CASSLDRNNEQFF. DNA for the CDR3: TGCGCCAGCAGCTTGGACAGGAACAATGAGCAGTTCTTC.

CDR3 sequence reads: CASSAREGWISYNEQFF. The CDR3 DNA sequence: TGTGCCAGCAGCGCCCGGGAGGGATGGATCTCCTACAATGAGCAGTTCTTC. The chain uses TRBV14 and TRBJ2-1; 8 bases are shared with TRBD2. This CDR3 has 17 amino acids. CDR1 is SGHDN, CDR2 FVKESK, per germline. Unmatched junction bases numbered 9, after V lost 5 bases and J lost 0 bases.

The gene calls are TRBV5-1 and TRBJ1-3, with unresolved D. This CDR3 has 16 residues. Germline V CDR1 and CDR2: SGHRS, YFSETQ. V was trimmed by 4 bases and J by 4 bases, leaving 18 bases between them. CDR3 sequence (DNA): TGCGCCAGCAGCCTGGACCCTCTGGCGGGGGGAAACACCATATATTTT. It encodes CASSLDPLAGGNTIYF. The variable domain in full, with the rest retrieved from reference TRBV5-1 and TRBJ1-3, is KAGVTQTPRYLIKTRGQQVTLSCSPISGHRSVSWYQQTPGQGLQFLFEYFSETQRNKGNFPGRFSGRQFSNSRSEMNVSTLELGDSALYLCASSLDPLAGGNTIYFGEGSWLTVV.